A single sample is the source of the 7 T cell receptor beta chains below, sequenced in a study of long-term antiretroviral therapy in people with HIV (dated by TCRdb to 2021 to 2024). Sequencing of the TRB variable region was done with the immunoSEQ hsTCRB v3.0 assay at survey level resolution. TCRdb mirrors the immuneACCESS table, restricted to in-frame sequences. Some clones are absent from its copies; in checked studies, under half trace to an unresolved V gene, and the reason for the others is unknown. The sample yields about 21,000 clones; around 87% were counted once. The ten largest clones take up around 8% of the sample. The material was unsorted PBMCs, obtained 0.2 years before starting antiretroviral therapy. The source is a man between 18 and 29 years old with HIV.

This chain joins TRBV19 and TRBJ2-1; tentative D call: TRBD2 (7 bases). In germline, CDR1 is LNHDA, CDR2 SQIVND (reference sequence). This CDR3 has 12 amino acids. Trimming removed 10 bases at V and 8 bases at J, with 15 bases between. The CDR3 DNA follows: TGTGCCACCAAAGGGGGGGTCTATGAGCAGTTCTTC. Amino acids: CATKGGVYEQFF.

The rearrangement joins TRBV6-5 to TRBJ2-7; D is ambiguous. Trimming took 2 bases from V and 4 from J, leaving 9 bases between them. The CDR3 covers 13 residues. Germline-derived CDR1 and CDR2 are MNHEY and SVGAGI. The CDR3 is CASSYAPVYEQYF. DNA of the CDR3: TGTGCCAGCAGTTACGCCCCGGTGTACGAGCAGTACTTC.

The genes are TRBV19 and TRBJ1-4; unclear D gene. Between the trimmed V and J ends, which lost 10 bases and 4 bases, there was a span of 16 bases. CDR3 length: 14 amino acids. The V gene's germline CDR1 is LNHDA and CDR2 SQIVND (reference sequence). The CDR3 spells CATSRRDLNEKLFF. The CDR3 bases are TGTGCCACCTCTCGGAGGGATCTTAATGAAAAACTGTTTTTT.

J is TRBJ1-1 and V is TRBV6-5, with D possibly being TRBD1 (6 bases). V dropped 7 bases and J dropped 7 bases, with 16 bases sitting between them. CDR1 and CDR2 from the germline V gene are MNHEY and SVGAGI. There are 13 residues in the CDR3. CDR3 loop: CASTMGGPNEAFF. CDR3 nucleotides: TGTGCCAGCACCATGGGGGGGCCAAATGAAGCTTTCTTT.

The CDR3 sequence: CASRGLSEKLFF. CDR3 in DNA: TGTGCCAGCAGGGGGTTGAGTGAAAAACTGTTTTTT. The chain joins TRBV27 to TRBJ1-4; D remains ambiguous. The CDR3 contains 12 residues. Germline V gene data show CDR1 as MNHEY and CDR2 as SMNVEV (reference sequence). The germline V and J ends were trimmed by 6 bases and 7 bases, with 9 bases remaining between them.

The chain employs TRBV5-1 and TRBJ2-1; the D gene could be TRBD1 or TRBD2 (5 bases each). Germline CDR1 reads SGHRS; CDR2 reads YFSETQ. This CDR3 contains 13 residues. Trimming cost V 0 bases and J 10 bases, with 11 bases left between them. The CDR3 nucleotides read TGCGCCAGCAGCTTGGATGGGGCGGGCGAGCAGTTCTTC. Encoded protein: CASSLDGAGEQFF.

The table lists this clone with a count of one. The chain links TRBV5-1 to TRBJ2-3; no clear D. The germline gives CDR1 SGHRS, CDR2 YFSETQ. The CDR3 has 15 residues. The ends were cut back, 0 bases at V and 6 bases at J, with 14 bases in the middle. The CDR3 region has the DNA TGCGCCAGCAGCTTGGCGGGCCACCTTACCGATACGCAGTATTTT. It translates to CASSLAGHLTDTQYF. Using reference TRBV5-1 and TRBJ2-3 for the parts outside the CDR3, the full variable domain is KAGVTQTPRYLIKTRGQQVTLSCSPISGHRSVSWYQQTPGQGLQFLFEYFSETQRNKGNFPGRFSGRQFSNSRSEMNVSTLELGDSALYLCASSLAGHLTDTQYFGPGTRLTVL.